What follows are 7 T cell receptor beta chains derived from one specimen sequenced in a study of Ad26.COV2.S vaccination and SARS-CoV-2 variants. Treatment defined: about 20 received Ad26.COV2.S at low or high dose, single or two shots; roughly 5 received placebo; per-sample allocation not given. Sampling took place 63 days after the first vaccine or placebo injection. Sequencing used immunoSEQ multiplex PCR; TCRdb keeps in-frame clones, though not all of them. Of roughly 420,000 clones detected, about 88% appear once; the ten largest clones hold over 2%. Sequenced material: peripheral blood, taken in a trial of Ad26.COV2.S vaccine versus placebo. Receptors were obtained from a person between 18 and 59 years old who received the Ad26.COV2.S COVID-19 vaccine or a placebo.

This clone appeared once. This rearrangement joins TRBV7-2 to TRBJ1-2, with TRBD1 as a possible D gene (6 bases). Germline V gene sequence: CDR1 SGHTA, CDR2 FQGNSA. V lost 5 bases to trimming and J lost 7 bases, with 14 bases between them. The CDR3 has 13 residues. The CDR3 reads CASSGRGLSGYTF. The CDR3 DNA is TGTGCCAGCAGCGGTAGGGGGTTGTCTGGCTACACCTTC.

The V and J genes are TRBV21-1 and TRBJ2-3; TRBD1 reflects the table's D call only, with no check against the DNA. TRBV21-1 is flagged as a pseudogene. CDR3 length equals 19 residues. The CDR3 DNA sequence: TGTGCCAGCAGCAAAGAAGTGACAGGGGAACAACCATTCACAGATACGCAGTGTTTT. Its protein is CASSKEVTGEQPFTDTQCF.

The chain uses TRBV11-2 and TRBJ1-1, with D perhaps TRBD1 (5 bases). The CDR3 covers 13 residues. V lost 3 bases and J lost 6, with 11 bases in between. Germline V gives CDR1 SGHAT, CDR2 FQNNGV. The CDR3, as DNA: TGTGCCAGCAGCTTCTCAGGGAGGGCTGAAGCTTTCTTT. Encoded protein: CASSFSGRAEAFF. The full variable domain, completed using reference TRBV11-2 and TRBJ1-1, is EAGVAQSPRYKIIEKRQSVAFWCNPISGHATLYWYQQILGQGPKLLIQFQNNGVVDDSQLPKDRFSAERLKGVDSTLKIQPAKLEDSAVYLCASSFSGRAEAFFGQGTRLTVV.

J is TRBJ2-7 and V is TRBV6-5, with D perhaps matching TRBD1 (6 bases). Germline loops: CDR1 MNHEY, CDR2 SVGAGI. CDR3 length: 14 residues. V was cut by 4 bases and J by 0 bases, with 10 bases left in between. CDR3 in amino acids: CASSWTESSYEQYF. The CDR3 DNA reads as TGTGCCAGCAGTTGGACAGAAAGCTCCTACGAGCAGTACTTC.

The chain joins TRBV5-4 to TRBJ2-5; D may be TRBD2 (6 bases). V was cut by 4 bases and J by 5 bases, with 21 bases left in between. Germline V CDR1 and CDR2: SGHNT, YYREEE (reference sequence). This CDR3 region has 16 residues. The CDR3 sequence: CASSPLGTAGRETQYF. CDR3 DNA sequence: TGTGCCAGCAGCCCATTAGGCACAGCAGGGAGGGAGACCCAGTACTTC. Based on the CDR3 plus reference TRBV5-4 and TRBJ2-5, the full variable domain is ETGVTQSPTHLIKTRGQQVTLRCSSQSGHNTVSWYQQALGQGPQFIFQYYREEENGRGNFPPRFSGLQFPNYSSELNVNALELDDSALYLCASSPLGTAGRETQYFGPGTRLLVL.

This rearrangement joins TRBV20-1 to TRBJ1-5, with TRBD1 as a possible D gene (6 bases). The CDR3 is 13 residues long. In germline, CDR1 is DFQATT, CDR2 SNEGSKA (reference sequence). The V end lost 3 bases, the J end lost 5 bases, and 11 bases lay between the germline ends. CDR3 sequence (DNA): TGCAGTGCTAGTAAACAGGGCGATCAGCCCCAGCATTTT. The encoded protein is CSASKQGDQPQHF.

The chain employs TRBV5-6 and TRBJ2-1, with 15 bases identical to TRBD2. The germline V gene encodes CDR1 SGHDT and CDR2 YYEEEE. V was clipped by 4 bases and J by 10 bases; unmatched bases: 9. This CDR3 is 16 amino acids long. The CDR3 DNA follows: TGTGCCAGCAGCCCACAACCGGGACTAGCGGGAGGCGAGCAGTTCTTC. The encoded protein is CASSPQPGLAGGEQFF. Looking up the rest from reference TRBV5-6 and TRBJ2-1 gives the full variable domain: DAGVTQSPTHLIKTRGQQVTLRCSPKSGHDTVSWYQQALGQGPQFIFQYYEEEERQRGNFPDRFSGHQFPNYSSELNVNALLLGDSALYLCASSPQPGLAGGEQFFGPGTRLTVL.